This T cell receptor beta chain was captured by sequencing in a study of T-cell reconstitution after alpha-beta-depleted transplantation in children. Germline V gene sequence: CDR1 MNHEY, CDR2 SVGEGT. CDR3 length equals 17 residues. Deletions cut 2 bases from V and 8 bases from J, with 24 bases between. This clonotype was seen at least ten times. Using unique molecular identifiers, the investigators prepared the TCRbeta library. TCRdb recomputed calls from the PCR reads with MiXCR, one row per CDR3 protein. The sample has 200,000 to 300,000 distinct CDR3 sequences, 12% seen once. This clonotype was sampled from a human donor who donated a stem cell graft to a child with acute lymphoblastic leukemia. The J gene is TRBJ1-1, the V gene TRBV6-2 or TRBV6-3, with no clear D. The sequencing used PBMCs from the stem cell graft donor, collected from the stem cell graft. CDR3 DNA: TGTGCCAGCAGTTACAAATTCGGTAGGGCCCAAGACTTCGAAGCTTTCTTT. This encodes CASSYKFGRAQDFEAFF.